These T cell receptor beta chains were read from a single sample in a study of cytomegalovirus exposure and HLA in healthy donors. TCRdb's copy holds only in-frame clones and misses some; the assay was immunoSEQ multiplex PCR. This table has 55,000 to 75,000 clones, 62% appearing once. The sample comprised PBMCs. These receptors were collected from a man aged 30-40 years in good health and CMV-seronegative. CDR3s include the opening cysteine and the closing phenylalanine or tryptophan. D genes are given only for firm matches.

V gene,D gene,CDR3 protein
TRBV5-1,-,CASGLWDTEAFF
TRBV1,-,CTSSRLWGTGDQETQYF
TRBV6-5,TRBD1,CASSPDRGGQETQYF
TRBV4-1,TRBD1,CASSQDFLQGARVSTEAFF
TRBV7-2,TRBD2,CASSWASGGAGSTDTQYF
TRBV7-8,-,CASSSWGGAKDSPLHF
TRBV2,-,CASSEKRRNTGELFF
TRBV2,-,CASIPEPAEINEQFF
TRBV15,-,CATSGSGGGSEQYF
TRBV7-2,TRBD1,CASSLTGGLAPLHF
TRBV18,-,CASSPGQQETQYF
TRBV29-1,-,CSVALGAEAFF
TRBV29-1,-,CSARDSRSYEQYF
TRBV18,TRBD2,CASSAASGTDTQYF
TRBV7-8,TRBD1,CASSYLTGGDQPQHF
TRBV25-1,TRBD1,CASRQGAAYGYTF
TRBV19,TRBD2,CASSSGLIDYEQYF
TRBV5-1,-,CASSPRGGGETQYF
TRBV5-4,-,CASSLRQEAFF
TRBV4-2,-,CASSPFTGSGEKLFF
TRBV2,TRBD1,CASVRQGLGTDTQYF
TRBV5-4,TRBD1,CASRLSVDRGNEQFF
TRBV7-2,TRBD1,CASSFTGGSYEQYF
TRBV7-8,TRBD2,CASSGRLAGNEQFF
TRBV6-1,TRBD1,CASRGTGFYNEQFF
TRBV12-5,-,CASGLGTGFYEQYF
TRBV14,TRBD2,CASSQDRAGSYNEQFF
TRBV6-5,-,CASSFGGNQPQHF
TRBV6-5,-,CASSRRQAPYEQYF
TRBV6-5,TRBD2,CASSRAGDEQYF
TRBV7-2,TRBD2,CASSQFSGLQSPPEQFF
TRBV6-5,-,CASSGRENTEAFF